A single T cell receptor beta chain is shown here with its context. Its antigen is undetermined. The authors distributed each subset's genomic DNA evenly over several immunoSEQ plates. Per the original methods: Because ImmunoSEQ provided only junction sequences with no quality scores, the filtering differed. TCRdb's table, derived via immunoSEQ multiplex PCR, lists solely in-frame clones and lacks some. V and J calls and clone size are copied from that table; D and trimming were computed from the DNA. The table shows 2 million to 2.5 million clones, with over 85% occurring only once. Per the germline V gene, CDR1 is SGHRS and CDR2 is YFSETQ. The CDR3 sequence is 15 residues long. Trimming shortened V by 4 bases and J by 2 bases, and 15 bases separated the two germline ends. The data belong to a study of shared clonotypes between healthy human individuals. Study details: Researchers assigned three CD4 naive, three CD4 memory, two CD8 naive and one CD8 memory plate to each donor.

Study observations and caveats: Richness estimates generally favored naive over memory subsets.

The V call is TRBV5-1, the J call TRBJ2-5; a weak D match, TRBD2 (5 bases). Sequencing was carried out using naive CD4+ T cells from PBMCs. Subset here: CD45RA+ positively selected. The source is a man aged 18 to 29 in good health. Some clones in this sample may be carry-over from other donors' samples. CDR3 region: CASSPRASRQETQYF. In nucleotides, the CDR3 is TGCGCCAGCAGCCCGAGGGCTAGCCGACAAGAGACCCAGTACTTC.